This is a list of T cell receptor beta chains from one sample in a study of blood T cell repertoires in COVID-19. Assay used: immunoSEQ multiplex PCR; TCRdb lists only in-frame clones, some missing. The sample records around 260,000 clones, around 87% being singletons. The specimen sequenced was peripheral blood. All receptors derive from a woman in her sixties or seventies with COVID-19, enrolled during active disease. CDR3s include the opening cysteine and the closing phenylalanine or tryptophan. Each record gives: D gene, J gene, V gene, clone size, CDR3 protein, CDR3 DNA. The D gene is left open where the match is weak. The size of a clone is reported for some rows only, either as once, few or many, or as a class for expanded clones.

NA	TRBJ1-1	TRBV4-1	NA	CASSQEDWHTEAFF	TGCGCCAGCAGCCAAGAGGACTGGCACACTGAAGCTTTCTTT
TRBD2	TRBJ2-5	TRBV20-1	NA	CSASFPGTSGRNQETQYF	TGCAGTGCTAGTTTTCCCGGGACTAGCGGGAGGAACCAAGAGACCCAGTACTTC
TRBD1	TRBJ1-1	TRBV6-5	few	CASRPGTGLFTEAFF	TGTGCCAGCAGACCCGGGACAGGGCTCTTCACTGAAGCTTTCTTT
NA	TRBJ1-6	TRBV5-1	NA	CASSLGDNSPLHF	TGCGCCAGCAGCCTAGGGGATAATTCACCCCTCCACTTT
TRBD1	TRBJ1-5	TRBV27	NA	CASSPTGVNQPQHF	TGTGCCAGCAGCCCGACAGGGGTCAATCAGCCCCAGCATTTT
TRBD1	TRBJ1-5	TRBV28	once	CASSFGLPRQGGDSNQPQHF	TGTGCCAGCAGTTTTGGACTCCCTCGACAGGGAGGCGATAGCAATCAGCCCCAGCATTTT
NA	TRBJ2-1	TRBV6-5	NA	CASSYWRGEQFF	TGTGCCAGCAGTTATTGGCGGGGCGAGCAGTTCTTC
NA	TRBJ1-2	TRBV28	NA	CASYDSPYGYTF	TGTGCCAGCTATGACAGCCCCTATGGCTACACCTTC
TRBD1	TRBJ2-5	TRBV30	NA	CAWSPGQGAAETQYF	TGTGCCTGGAGCCCGGGGCAGGGGGCGGCGGAGACCCAGTACTTC
TRBD1	TRBJ1-2	TRBV7-3	NA	CASSLKGADGYTF	TGTGCCAGCAGCTTAAAGGGGGCTGATGGCTACACCTTC
TRBD1	TRBJ1-1	TRBV10-3	NA	CAISEPIQGAEAFF	TGTGCCATCAGTGAACCAATACAGGGGGCTGAAGCTTTCTTT
NA	TRBJ2-1	TRBV15	NA	CATSRDADKRVITYNEQFF	TGTGCCACCAGCAGAGACGCAGATAAGCGGGTCATTACCTACAATGAGCAGTTCTTC
NA	TRBJ1-3	TRBV15	NA	CATSTPRPSSGNTIYF	TGTGCCACCAGCACCCCCAGGCCCAGCTCTGGAAACACCATATATTTT
NA	TRBJ1-2	TRBV3-1/TRBV3-2	NA	CASNRTSRAIFYGYTF	TGTGCCAGCAACCGGACTTCTAGGGCCATCTTCTATGGCTACACCTTC
NA	TRBJ2-3	TRBV15	NA	CATSRYYTDTQYF	TGTGCCACCAGCAGATACTACACAGATACGCAGTATTTT
TRBD1	TRBJ2-3	TRBV27	NA	CASSLRTQGDTQYF	TGTGCCAGCAGTTTACGCACACAGGGGGATACGCAGTATTTT
TRBD2	TRBJ2-3	TRBV5-6	NA	CASSLDVAASGIADTQYF	TGTGCCAGCAGCTTGGATGTCGCGGCTAGCGGGATTGCAGATACGCAGTATTTT
TRBD2	TRBJ2-3	TRBV6-1	NA	CASSDRLAGVGTQYF	TGTGCCAGCAGTGATAGACTAGCGGGAGTGGGTACGCAGTATTTT
TRBD2	TRBJ2-2	TRBV19	NA	CASRSGRGTGELFF	TGTGCCAGTAGAAGCGGGAGAGGTACCGGGGAGCTGTTTTTT
TRBD1	TRBJ1-1	TRBV11-2	NA	CATKHGDRVLSTEAFF	TGTGCGACAAAGCATGGGGACAGGGTGTTGAGCACTGAAGCTTTCTTT
TRBD1	TRBJ1-1	TRBV7-8	NA	CASSLVGGRTEAFF	TGTGCCAGCAGCTTAGTAGGGGGCAGGACTGAAGCTTTCTTT
TRBD1	TRBJ2-7	TRBV6-5	few	CASSYNRDRGLVF	TGTGCCAGCAGTTACAACCGGGACAGGGGGTTGGTCTTC
TRBD2	TRBJ2-1	TRBV7-2	NA	CASSFRNLAGDNYNEQFF	TGTGCCAGCAGCTTCAGGAACCTAGCGGGAGACAACTACAATGAGCAGTTCTTC
TRBD2	TRBJ2-1	TRBV28	NA	CASSQGTSFEQFF	TGTGCCAGCAGTCAAGGGACTAGCTTTGAGCAGTTCTTC